Below, 7 T cell receptor beta chains from the same sample are listed, as sequenced in a study of T cell responses to AZD1222 COVID-19 vaccine. Sequencing used immunoSEQ multiplex PCR; TCRdb keeps in-frame clones, though not all of them. The sample yields 150,000 to 200,000 clones, 85% to 90% seen once. The source was peripheral blood, collected 28 days after the second AZD1222 dose. Source of these receptors: an adult who received the AZD1222 COVID-19 vaccine.

The V call is TRBV28, the J call TRBJ2-3; 8 nucleotides agree with TRBD2. V trimming: 5 bases; J trimming: 6 bases; junction bases outside the gene matches: 7. Germline-derived CDR1 and CDR2 are MDHEN and SYDVKM. This CDR3 is built from 14 residues. The CDR3, as DNA: TGTGCCAGCAGTCAGACTAGCGCATCTGATACGCAGTATTTT. This codes for CASSQTSASDTQYF.

The table lists this clone with a few counts. The CDR3 DNA reads as TGCGCCAGCAGCTTGCAGCAGGGCCTTAACTATGGCTACACCTTC. This sequence encodes CASSLQQGLNYGYTF. V usage is TRBV5-1 and J usage is TRBJ1-2, with a possible D match to TRBD1 (5 bases). Looked up from germline, CDR1 is SGHRS and CDR2 is YFSETQ. CDR3 length: 15 amino acids. Trimming took off 1 base at V and 1 base at J, with 11 bases between the two ends.

The chain carries TRBV12-3 or TRBV12-4 and TRBJ1-2; D is ambiguous. The CDR3 extends over 12 amino acids. V shed 4 bases and J shed 8 bases, with 11 bases lying between them. CDR3 sequence reads: CASSSSAGGYTF. The CDR3 DNA is TGTGCCAGCAGTTCATCTGCGGGGGGCTACACCTTC.

The V and J genes are TRBV6-1 and TRBJ2-1, with a tentative D call TRBD2 (6 bases). The CDR3 totals 17 residues. V lost 0 bases to trimming and J lost 0 bases, with 12 bases between them. From germline, CDR1 is MNHNS and CDR2 SASEGT. CDR3 coding DNA: TGTGCCAGCAGTGAAGCAATAGCGGAAAGCTCCTACAATGAGCAGTTCTTC. Its protein product is CASSEAIAESSYNEQFF.

J is TRBJ2-1 and V is TRBV5-6; 8 nucleotides agree with TRBD2. There are 16 residues in the CDR3. The V and J ends lost 4 bases and 9 bases, in that order; junction bases with no gene match: 15. Looked up from germline, CDR1 is SGHDT and CDR2 is YYEEEE. CDR3 sequence: CASSPRTSTRVSEQFF. CDR3 DNA: TGTGCCAGCAGCCCTCGGACTAGCACGCGGGTTAGTGAGCAGTTCTTC.

The V and J genes are TRBV2 and TRBJ2-7, with D maybe TRBD2 (7 bases). The germline V and J ends were trimmed by 9 bases and 6 bases, with 15 bases remaining between them. The CDR3 spans 12 residues. Germline CDR1 reads SNHLY; CDR2 reads FYNNEI. CDR3 sequence reads: CASSKGGPEQYF. The CDR3, as DNA: TGTGCCAGTTCTAAGGGGGGGCCCGAGCAGTACTTC.

This rearrangement joins TRBV5-1 to TRBJ1-3; a possible D gene is TRBD1 (5 bases). This CDR3 comprises 17 residues. Per the germline V gene, CDR1 is SGHRS and CDR2 is YFSETQ. The ends were cut back, 3 bases at V and 0 bases at J, with 16 bases in the middle. Here the CDR3 reads CASSSSGTLRSGNTIYF. CDR3 in DNA: TGCGCCAGCAGCTCTTCCGGGACTCTTCGCTCTGGAAACACCATATATTTT.